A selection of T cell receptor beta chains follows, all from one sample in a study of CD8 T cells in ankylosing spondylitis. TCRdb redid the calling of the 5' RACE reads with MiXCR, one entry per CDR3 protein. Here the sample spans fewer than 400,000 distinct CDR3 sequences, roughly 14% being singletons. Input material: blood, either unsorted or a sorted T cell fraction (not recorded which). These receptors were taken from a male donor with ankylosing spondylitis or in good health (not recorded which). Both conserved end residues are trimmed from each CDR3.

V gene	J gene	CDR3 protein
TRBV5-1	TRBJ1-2	ASSLDRGYT
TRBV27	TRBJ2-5	ASSLERGPQETQY
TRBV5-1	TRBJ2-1	ASSLLLAGPTDEQF
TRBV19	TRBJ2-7	ASSLKSPPYEQY
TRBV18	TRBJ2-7	ASSPSSGREFYEQY
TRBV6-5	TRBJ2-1	ASSYSRGGQF
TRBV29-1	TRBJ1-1	SAVRYLGGRTEAF
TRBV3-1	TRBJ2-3	ASSPGGSSTDTQY
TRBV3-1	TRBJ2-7	ASSQWGRDEQY
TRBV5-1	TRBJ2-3	ASRRTGDRTDTQY
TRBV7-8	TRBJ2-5	ASSSGLAGPTETQY
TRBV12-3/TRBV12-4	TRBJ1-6	ASSLDRYSPLH
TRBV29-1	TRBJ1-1	SVDRVGYGTEAF
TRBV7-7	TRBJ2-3	ASSPGTGGTDTQY
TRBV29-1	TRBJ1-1	SVAPGLEAF
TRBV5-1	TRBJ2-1	ASSVQGNEQF
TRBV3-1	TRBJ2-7	ASSQDVGGYEQY
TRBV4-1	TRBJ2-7	ASSRGTEPYEQY
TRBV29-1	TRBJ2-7	SVELLSYEQY
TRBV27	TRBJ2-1	ASSFTTPSILYNEQF
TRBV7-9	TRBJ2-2	ASSLGGVAAGELF
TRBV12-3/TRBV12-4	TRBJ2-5	ASSSQGWETQY
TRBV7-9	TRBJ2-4	ASSLVSGTTKNIQY
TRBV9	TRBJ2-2	ASSPGSMVSGELF
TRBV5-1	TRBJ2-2	ASRWQGSGNTGELF
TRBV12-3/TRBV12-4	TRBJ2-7	ASSRREFYEQY
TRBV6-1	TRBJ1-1	ASRMLWNTEAF
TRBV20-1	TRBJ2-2	SASDPTANTGELF
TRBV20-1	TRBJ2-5	SAGGTSVGETQY
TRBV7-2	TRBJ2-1	ASSLLGLAGAWF
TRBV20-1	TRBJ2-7	SASERYEQY
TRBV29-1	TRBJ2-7	SVGSGQGSSEQY
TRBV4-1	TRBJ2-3	ASSQAGEGTDTQY
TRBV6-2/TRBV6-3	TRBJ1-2	ASGTQGPNYGYT
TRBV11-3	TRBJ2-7	ASSPDGGGEQY
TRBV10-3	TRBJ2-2	AISETSSTGELF
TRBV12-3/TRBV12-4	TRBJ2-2	ASSFRSGLGSGELF
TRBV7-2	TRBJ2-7	ASSSDRPTYEQY
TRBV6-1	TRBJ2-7	ASAARTYLSSYEQY
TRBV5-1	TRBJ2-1	ASSFDLSYNEQF
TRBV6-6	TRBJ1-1	ASSQGVYTEAF
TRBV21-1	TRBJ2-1	ASSRLQLGEQF